This T cell receptor (beta chain) was found in a study of Graves' ophthalmopathy and Graves' hyperthyroidism. Study-level results: It was with approximately 70% sensitivity and just under 75% specificity that the model predicted ophthalmopathy progression.

As to this clonotype: Its antigen is still unknown.

Among the exclusions were patients with other autoimmune diseases, uncontrolled infections, pregnancy or lactation. CDR3 regions of TCR beta were amplified from RNA transcripts. First-round RT-PCR relied on HTBI primers, and a second-round multiplex PCR came next. MiXCR, applied by TCRdb to the multiplex PCR reads, yields one record per CDR3 protein. This sample has roughly 170,000 distinct CDR3 sequences; roughly two fifths occur once, and the top ten carry about 8.2%. The sequence derives from a man aged 30 to 45 with Graves' ophthalmopathy. The material sequenced was peripheral blood.

CDR3 sequence: CASSYSPGTYEQYF. The DNA for the CDR3 is TGTGCCAGCAGTTACTCTCCAGGTACCTACGAGCAGTACTTC. This chain connects TRBV6-5 to TRBJ2-7, with D unresolved. The CDR3 has 14 amino acids. Germline V gene sequence: CDR1 MNHEY, CDR2 SVGAGI. The V end lost 0 bases, the J end lost 2 bases, and 8 bases lay between the germline ends.